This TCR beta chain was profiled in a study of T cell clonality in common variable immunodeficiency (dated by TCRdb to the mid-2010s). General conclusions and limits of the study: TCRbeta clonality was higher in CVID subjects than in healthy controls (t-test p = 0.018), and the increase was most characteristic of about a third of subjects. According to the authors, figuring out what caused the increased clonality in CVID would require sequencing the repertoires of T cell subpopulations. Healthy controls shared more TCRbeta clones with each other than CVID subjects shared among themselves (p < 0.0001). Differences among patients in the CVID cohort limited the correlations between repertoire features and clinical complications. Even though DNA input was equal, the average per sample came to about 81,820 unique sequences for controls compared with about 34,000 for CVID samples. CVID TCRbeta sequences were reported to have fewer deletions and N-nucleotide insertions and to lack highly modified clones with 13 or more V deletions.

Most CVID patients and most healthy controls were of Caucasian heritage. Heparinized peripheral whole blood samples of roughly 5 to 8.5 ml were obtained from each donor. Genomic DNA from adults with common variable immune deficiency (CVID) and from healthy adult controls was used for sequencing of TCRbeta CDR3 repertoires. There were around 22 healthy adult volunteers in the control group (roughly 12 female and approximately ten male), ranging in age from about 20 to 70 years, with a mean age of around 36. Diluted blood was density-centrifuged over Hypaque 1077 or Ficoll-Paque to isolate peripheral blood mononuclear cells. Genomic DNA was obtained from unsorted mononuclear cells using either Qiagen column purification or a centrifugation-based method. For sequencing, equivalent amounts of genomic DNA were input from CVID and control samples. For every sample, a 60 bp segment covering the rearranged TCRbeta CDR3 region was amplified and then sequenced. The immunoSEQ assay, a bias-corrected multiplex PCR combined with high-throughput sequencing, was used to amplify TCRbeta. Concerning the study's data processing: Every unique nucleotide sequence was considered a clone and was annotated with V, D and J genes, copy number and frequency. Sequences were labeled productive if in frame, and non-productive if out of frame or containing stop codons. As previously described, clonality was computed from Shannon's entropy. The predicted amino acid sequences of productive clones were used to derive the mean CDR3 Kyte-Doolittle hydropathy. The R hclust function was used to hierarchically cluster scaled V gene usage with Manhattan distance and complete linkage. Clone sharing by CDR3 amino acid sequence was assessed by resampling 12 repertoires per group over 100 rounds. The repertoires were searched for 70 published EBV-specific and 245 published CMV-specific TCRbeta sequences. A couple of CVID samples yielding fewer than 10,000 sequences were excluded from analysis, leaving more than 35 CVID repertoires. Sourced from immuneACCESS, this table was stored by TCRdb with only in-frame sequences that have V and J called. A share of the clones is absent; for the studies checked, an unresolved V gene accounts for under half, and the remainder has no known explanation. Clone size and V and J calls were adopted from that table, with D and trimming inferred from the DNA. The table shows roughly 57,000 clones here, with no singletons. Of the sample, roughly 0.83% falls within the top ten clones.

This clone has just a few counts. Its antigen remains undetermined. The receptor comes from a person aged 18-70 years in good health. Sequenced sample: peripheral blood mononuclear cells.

The DNA read from the CDR3 is TGTGCCAGTAGTCAGGCGGGGGCGAATGAC. This is translated as CASSQAGAND. From start to end, the CDR3 is CASSQAGANDYTF. The V and J genes are TRBV19 and TRBJ1-2, and possibly TRBD1, on 6 matching bases. The read stops 3 residues short of the end of the CDR3; the missing end is completed from the germline J gene. For CDR1 and CDR2, the germline V gene (reference sequence) lists LNHDA and SQIVND. Including cysteine and phenylalanine, the CDR3 has 13 amino acids. The DNA has 30 bases, all within the CDR3, and is read from base 1.